Sequencing of this T cell receptor (beta chain) was carried out in a study of Graves' ophthalmopathy and Graves' hyperthyroidism. Looking at the study overall: At the time of initial diagnosis and before any treatment, peripheral blood was collected.

RNA transcripts were the source from which TCR beta CDR3 regions were amplified. HTBI primers served in a first-round RT-PCR, which a second-round multiplex PCR followed. TCRdb reprocessed the multiplex PCR reads via MiXCR and lists one record per CDR3 protein. The sample has roughly 220,000 distinct CDR3 sequences, 45% seen once. Remarks on this clonotype: Its specificity is unknown.

Germline V gene sequence: CDR1 SGDLS, CDR2 YYNGEE. The V end lost 5 bases, the J end lost 7 bases, and 13 bases lay between the germline ends. The CDR3 contains 14 residues. Diagnosis relied on clinical symptoms, serum thyroxine, TRAb, thyroid ultrasound and orbital computed tomography. Study-wide results and limits: For separating ophthalmopathy from stable hyperthyroidism, a 13-signature model gave 87.88% sensitivity and about 80% specificity.

This rearrangement joins TRBV9 to TRBJ1-6; D may be TRBD1 (5 bases). Sequencing was done on a sample of peripheral blood. The clonotype was recovered from an adult man with Graves' ophthalmopathy. The CDR3 reads CASSLDRTNSPLHF. The CDR3 nucleotides read TGTGCCAGCAGTTTAGACAGAACCAATTCACCCCTCCACTTT.